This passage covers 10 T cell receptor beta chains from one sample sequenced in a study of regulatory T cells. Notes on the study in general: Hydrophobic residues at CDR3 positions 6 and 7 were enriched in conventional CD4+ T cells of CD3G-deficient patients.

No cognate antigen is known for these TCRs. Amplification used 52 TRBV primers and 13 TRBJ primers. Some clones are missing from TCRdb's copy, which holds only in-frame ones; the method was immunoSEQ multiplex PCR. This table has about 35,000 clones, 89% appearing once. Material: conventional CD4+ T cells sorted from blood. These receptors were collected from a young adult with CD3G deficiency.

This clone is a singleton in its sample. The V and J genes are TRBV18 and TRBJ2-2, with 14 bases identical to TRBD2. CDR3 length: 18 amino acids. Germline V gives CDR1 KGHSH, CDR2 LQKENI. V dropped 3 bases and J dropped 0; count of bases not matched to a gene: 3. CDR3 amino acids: CASSPGLAGGSNTGELFF. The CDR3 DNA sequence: TGTGCCAGCTCACCCGGACTAGCGGGAGGTTCGAACACCGGGGAGCTGTTTTTT. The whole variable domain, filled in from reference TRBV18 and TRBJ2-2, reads NAGVMQNPRHLVRRRGQEARLRCSPMKGHSHVYWYRQLPEEGLKFMVYLQKENIIDESGMPKERFSAEFPKEGPSILRIQQVVRGDSAAYFCASSPGLAGGSNTGELFFGEGSRLTVL.

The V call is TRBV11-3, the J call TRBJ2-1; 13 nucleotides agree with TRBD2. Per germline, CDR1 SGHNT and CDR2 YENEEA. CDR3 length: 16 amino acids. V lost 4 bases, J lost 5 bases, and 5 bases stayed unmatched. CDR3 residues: CASSSRGTSGNNEQFF. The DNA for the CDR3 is TGTGCCAGCAGCTCGAGAGGGACTAGCGGGAACAATGAGCAGTTCTTC.

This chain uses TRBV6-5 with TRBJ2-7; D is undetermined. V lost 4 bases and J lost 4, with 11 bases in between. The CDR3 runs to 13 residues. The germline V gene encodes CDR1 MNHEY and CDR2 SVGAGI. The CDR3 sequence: CASSSAYSYEQYF. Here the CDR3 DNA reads TGTGCCAGCAGTTCGGCCTACTCTTACGAGCAGTACTTC.

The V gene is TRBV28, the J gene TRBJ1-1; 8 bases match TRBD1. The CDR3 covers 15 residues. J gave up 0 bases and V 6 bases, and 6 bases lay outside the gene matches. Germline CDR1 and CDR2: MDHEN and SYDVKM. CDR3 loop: CASRTGGQMNTEAFF. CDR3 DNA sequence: TGTGCCAGCAGAACAGGGGGACAGATGAACACTGAAGCTTTCTTT.

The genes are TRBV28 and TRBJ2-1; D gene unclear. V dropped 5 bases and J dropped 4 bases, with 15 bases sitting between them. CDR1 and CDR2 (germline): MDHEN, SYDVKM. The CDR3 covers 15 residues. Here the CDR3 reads CASSLPLDGYNEQFF. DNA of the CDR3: TGTGCCAGCAGTCTCCCATTAGACGGTTACAATGAGCAGTTCTTC. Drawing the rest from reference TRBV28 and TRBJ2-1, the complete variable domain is DVKVTQSSRYLVKRTGEKVFLECVQDMDHENMFWYRQDPGLGLRLIYFSYDVKMKEKGDIPEGYSVSREKKERFSLILESASTNQTSMYLCASSLPLDGYNEQFFGPGTRLTVL.

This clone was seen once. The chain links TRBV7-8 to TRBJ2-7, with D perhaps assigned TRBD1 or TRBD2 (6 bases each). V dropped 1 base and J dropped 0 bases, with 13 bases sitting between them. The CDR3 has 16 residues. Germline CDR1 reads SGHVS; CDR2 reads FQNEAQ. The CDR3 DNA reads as TGTGCCAGCAGCTTAGGGTTGAGGGGGGACTCCTACGAGCAGTACTTC. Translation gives CASSLGLRGDSYEQYF.

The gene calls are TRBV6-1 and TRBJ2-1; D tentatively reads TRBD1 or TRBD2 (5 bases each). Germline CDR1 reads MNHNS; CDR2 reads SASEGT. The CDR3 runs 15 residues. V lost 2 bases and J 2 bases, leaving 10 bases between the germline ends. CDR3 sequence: CASSEPGTPYNEQFF. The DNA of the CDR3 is TGTGCCAGCAGTGAACCCGGGACGCCCTACAATGAGCAGTTCTTC.

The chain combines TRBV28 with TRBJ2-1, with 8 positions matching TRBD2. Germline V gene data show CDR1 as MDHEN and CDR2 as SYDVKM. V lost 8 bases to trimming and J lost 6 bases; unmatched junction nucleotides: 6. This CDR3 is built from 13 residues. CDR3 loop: CASEIAGSNEQFF. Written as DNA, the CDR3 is TGTGCCAGCGAGATAGCGGGAAGCAATGAGCAGTTCTTC.

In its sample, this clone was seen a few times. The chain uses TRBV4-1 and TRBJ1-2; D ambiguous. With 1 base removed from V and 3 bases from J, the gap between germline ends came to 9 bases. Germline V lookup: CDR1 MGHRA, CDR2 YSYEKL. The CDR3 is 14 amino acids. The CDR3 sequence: CASSQVVDYYGYTF. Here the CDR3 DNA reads TGCGCCAGCAGCCAAGTCGTAGACTACTATGGCTACACCTTC.

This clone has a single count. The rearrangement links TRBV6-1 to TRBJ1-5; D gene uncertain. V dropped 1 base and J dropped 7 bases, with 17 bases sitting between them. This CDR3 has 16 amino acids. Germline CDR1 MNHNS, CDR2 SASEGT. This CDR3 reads CASSEGVVSSFQPQHF. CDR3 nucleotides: TGTGCCAGCAGTGAAGGTGTGGTCAGTTCGTTCCAGCCCCAGCATTTT.